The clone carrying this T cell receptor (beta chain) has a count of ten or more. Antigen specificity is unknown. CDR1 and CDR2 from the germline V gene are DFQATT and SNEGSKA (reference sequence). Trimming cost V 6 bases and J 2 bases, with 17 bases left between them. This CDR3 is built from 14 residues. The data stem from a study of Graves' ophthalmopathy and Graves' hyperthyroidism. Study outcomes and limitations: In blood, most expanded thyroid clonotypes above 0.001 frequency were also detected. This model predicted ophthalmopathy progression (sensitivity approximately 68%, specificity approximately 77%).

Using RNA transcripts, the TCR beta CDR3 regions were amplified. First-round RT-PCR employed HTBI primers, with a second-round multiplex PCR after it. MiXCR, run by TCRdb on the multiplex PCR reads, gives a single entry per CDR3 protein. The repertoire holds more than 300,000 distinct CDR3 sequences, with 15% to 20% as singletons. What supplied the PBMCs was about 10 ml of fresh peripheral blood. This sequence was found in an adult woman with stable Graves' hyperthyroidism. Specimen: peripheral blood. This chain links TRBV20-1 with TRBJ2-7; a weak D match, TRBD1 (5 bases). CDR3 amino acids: CSARTPPTAYEQYF. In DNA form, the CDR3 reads TGCAGTGCAAGGACACCACCGACAGCCTACGAGCAGTACTTC.